Described below is a single TCR beta chain sequence and its context. The sample comes from a study of T cell responses to AZD1222 COVID-19 vaccine. The assay was immunoSEQ multiplex PCR, and TCRdb's table has in-frame clones only and misses some. The sample carries about 120,000 clones, less than 90% recorded once. V gave up 6 bases and J gave up 9 bases; unmatched junction bases: 16. This CDR3 contains 15 residues. From germline, CDR1 is MNHEY and CDR2 SVGAGI. The rearrangement joins TRBV6-5 to TRBJ2-5; TRBD1 matches at 7 bases. Material: peripheral blood, obtained on day 0 of AZD1222 vaccination. This TCR was sampled from an adult in good health. The CDR3 coding sequence is TGTGCCAGCAGCGGGACAGCGAATCTAAAATCGTCCCAGTACTTC. Protein sequence: CASSGTANLKSSQYF.